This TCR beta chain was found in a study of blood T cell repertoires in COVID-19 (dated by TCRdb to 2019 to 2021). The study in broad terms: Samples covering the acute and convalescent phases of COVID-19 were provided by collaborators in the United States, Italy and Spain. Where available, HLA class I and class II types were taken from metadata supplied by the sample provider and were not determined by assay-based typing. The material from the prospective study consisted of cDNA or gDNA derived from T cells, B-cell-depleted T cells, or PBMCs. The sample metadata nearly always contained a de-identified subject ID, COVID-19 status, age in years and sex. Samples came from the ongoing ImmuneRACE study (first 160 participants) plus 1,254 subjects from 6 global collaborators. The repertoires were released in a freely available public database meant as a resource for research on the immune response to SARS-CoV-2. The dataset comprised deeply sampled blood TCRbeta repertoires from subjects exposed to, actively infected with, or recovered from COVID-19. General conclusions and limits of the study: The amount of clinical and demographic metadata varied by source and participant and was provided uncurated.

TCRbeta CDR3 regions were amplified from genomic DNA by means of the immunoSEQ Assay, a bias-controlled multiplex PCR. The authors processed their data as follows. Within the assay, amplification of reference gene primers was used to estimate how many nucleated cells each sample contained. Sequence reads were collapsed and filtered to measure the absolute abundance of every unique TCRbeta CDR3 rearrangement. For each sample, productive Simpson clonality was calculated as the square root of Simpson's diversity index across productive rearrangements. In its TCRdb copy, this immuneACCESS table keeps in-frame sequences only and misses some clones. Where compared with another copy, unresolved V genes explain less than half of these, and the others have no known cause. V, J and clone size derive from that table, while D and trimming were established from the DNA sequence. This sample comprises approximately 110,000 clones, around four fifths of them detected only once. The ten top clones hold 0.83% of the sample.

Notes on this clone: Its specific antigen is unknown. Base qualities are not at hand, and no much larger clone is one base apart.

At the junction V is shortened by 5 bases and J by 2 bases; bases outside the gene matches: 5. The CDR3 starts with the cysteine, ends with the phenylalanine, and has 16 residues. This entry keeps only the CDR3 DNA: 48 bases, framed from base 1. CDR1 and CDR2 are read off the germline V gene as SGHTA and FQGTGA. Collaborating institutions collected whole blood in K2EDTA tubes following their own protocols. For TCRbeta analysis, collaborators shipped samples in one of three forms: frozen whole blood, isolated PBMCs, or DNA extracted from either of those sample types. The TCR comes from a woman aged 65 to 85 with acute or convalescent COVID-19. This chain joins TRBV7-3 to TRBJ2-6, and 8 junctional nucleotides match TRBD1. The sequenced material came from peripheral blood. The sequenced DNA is TGTGCCAGCAGCGTATCGACAGGGGCTGGGGCCAACGTCCTGACTTTC. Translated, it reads CASSVSTGAGANVLTF.